Sequencing of this TCR beta chain was carried out in a study of T cell responses to AZD1222 COVID-19 vaccine. Study conclusions and caveats: The repertoires were collected only after the peak T cell response. Breadth and depth of Spike-specific TCRs rose after two AZD1222 doses.

Of note for this clone: The antigen is unknown.

This table comes from immunoSEQ multiplex PCR, and its TCRdb copy is limited to in-frame clones, with some not included. The sample shows 140,000 to 150,000 clones, about 90% of them seen only once. V was pared by 4 bases and J by 7 bases, with 14 bases between. This CDR3 spans 13 amino acids. From germline, CDR1 is SQVTM and CDR2 ANQGSEA. This clonotype originated in an adult in good health. Sequenced here: peripheral blood, sampled on day 0 of AZD1222 vaccination. The chain is built from TRBV29-1 and TRBJ1-5; D gene uncertain. CDR3 sequence reads: CSVAIDPGQPQHF. In DNA, the CDR3 is TGCAGCGTTGCGATTGACCCGGGGCAGCCCCAGCATTTT.